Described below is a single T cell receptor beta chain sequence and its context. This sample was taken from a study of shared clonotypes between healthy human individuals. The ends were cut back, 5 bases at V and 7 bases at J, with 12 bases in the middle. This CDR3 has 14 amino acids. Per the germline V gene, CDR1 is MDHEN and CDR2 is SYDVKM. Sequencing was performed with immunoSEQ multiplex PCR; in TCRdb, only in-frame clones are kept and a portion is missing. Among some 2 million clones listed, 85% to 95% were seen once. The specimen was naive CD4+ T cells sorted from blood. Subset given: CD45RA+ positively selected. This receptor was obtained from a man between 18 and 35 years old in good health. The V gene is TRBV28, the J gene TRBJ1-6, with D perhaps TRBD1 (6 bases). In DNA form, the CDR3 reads TGTGCCAGCAGTCCTACAGGGTTGAATTCACCCCTCCACTTT. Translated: CASSPTGLNSPLHF.